This T cell receptor (beta chain) was captured in a study of T cells in Graves' hyperthyroidism and ophthalmopathy. Study outcomes and limitations: Blood also contained most expanded thyroid clonotypes above 0.001. Model predictions of ophthalmopathy came a median around 6.5 months before onset.

Amplified regions were TCR beta CDR3 sequences from RNA transcripts. TCR CDR3 underwent first-round RT-PCR with the HTBI primer set. Via MiXCR, TCRdb re-called the multiplex PCR reads, giving one row per CDR3 protein. The sample lists 500,000 to 650,000 distinct CDR3 sequences, 20% occurring once. Disease lasting under 3 months, a NOSPECS grade of at least 4, and a Clinical Activity Score of at least 3 were features of the ophthalmopathy patients. PBMCs came from around 9.7 ml fresh peripheral blood. In its sample, this clonotype was seen a few times. The antigen is undetermined. The ends lost 4 bases at V and 6 bases at J; junction bases unmatched: 6. Germline V gene data show CDR1 as LGHDT and CDR2 as YNNKEL (reference sequence). The CDR3 runs to 15 residues.

The TCR sequence derives from a man aged 35 to 55 with Graves' ophthalmopathy. The specimen sequenced was blood. The rearrangement joins TRBV3-1 to TRBJ2-2; 9 bases fit TRBD2. The CDR3 sequence: CASSLAAGGAGELFF. CDR3 DNA sequence: TGTGCCAGCAGCCTGGCAGCGGGAGGCGCCGGGGAGCTGTTTTTT. Filled out from reference TRBV3-1 and TRBJ2-2, the complete variable domain reads DTAVSQTPKYLVTQMGNDKSIKCEQNLGHDTMYWYKQDSKKFLKIMFSYNNKELIINETVPNRFSPKSPDKAHLNLHINSLELGDSAVYFCASSLAAGGAGELFFGEGSRLTVL.